One TCR beta chain is described in this entry. Germline V gene data show CDR1 as LGHDT and CDR2 as YNNKEL (reference sequence). Trimming left V 1 base short and J 2 bases short, with 15 bases between. The CDR3 covers 17 residues. The data were taken from a study of blood T cell repertoires in COVID-19. Study information: COVID-19 samples collected from the United States, Italy and Spain covered acute and convalescent phases. PBMCs, B-cell-depleted T cells, or T cells were the source of the cDNA or gDNA that made up the material.

Method: immunoSEQ multiplex PCR; TCRdb's copy keeps in-frame clones and lacks some. The sample includes about 280,000 clones, around 84% of them seen just once. This sequence was found in a man aged 35-49 years who had been exposed to COVID-19. The chain carries TRBV3-1 (or the pseudogene TRBV3-2) and TRBJ1-3; D uncertain. Sequences were obtained from PBMCs or T cells enriched from blood (not recorded which). The CDR3 DNA is TGTGCCAGCAGCCAAGTTCTCCCGGGTTCCACTGGAAACACCATATATTTT. It yields the protein CASSQVLPGSTGNTIYF.